The clone carrying this T cell receptor (beta chain) was detected many times. Antigen unknown. The sample belongs to a study of CD8+ T cells in alopecia areata. General observations from the study: Sequence data from scalp samples additionally include resident alphabeta T cells of normal skin.

Treatment in this sample: oral pan-JAK inhibitor, 5-10 mg twice daily. In alopecia areata patients, both lesional scalp punch biopsies and peripheral blood were collected. Trimming took off 0 bases at V and 7 bases at J, with 15 bases between the two ends. This CDR3 region has 16 residues. Germline V gives CDR1 ENHRY, CDR2 SYGVKD. Extraction and reverse transcription of RNA yielded cDNA as the sequencing template. Data came from immunoSEQ multiplex PCR; TCRdb stores just in-frame clones and leaves some out. The sample lists 180,000 or so clones, 58% occurring once. V is TRBV10-3 and J is TRBJ1-4; D gene unclear. The specimen comprised CD4+ T cells sorted from blood, sampled at week 24, from a patient treated with tofacitinib. The TCR comes from a human donor with alopecia areata. The CDR3 region has the DNA TGTGCCATCAGTGAGTCGACGGCTGGGGTGGGTGAAAAACTGTTTTTT. Encoded protein: CAISESTAGVGEKLFF.